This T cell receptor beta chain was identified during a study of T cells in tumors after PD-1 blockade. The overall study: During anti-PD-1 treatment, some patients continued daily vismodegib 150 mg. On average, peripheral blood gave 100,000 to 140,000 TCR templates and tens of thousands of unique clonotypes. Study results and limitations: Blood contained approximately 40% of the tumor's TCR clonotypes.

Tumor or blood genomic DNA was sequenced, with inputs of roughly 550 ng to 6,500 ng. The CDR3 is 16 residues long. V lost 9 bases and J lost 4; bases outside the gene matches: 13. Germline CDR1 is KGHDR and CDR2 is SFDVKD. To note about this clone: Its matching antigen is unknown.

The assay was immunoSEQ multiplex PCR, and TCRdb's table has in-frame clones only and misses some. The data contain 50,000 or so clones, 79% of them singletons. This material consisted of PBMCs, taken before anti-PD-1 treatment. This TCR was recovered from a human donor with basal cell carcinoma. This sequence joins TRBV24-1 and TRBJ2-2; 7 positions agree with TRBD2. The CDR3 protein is CATEGREADFTGELFF. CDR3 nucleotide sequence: TGTGCCACCGAAGGTCGGGAGGCCGACTTCACCGGGGAGCTGTTTTTT.